The TCR beta chain under discussion was sequenced for a study of human T cells and chemical hapten exposure. Study background: Patch tests delivered 0.01% DPC to the upper back and were evaluated at 6 days. General study results and limits: The number of TCRs over 1 in 1000 frequency stayed unchanged after DPC.

Time point indicated: patch test 2, 6 weeks after DPC sensitization. The sample's treatment: therapeutic diphenylcyclopropenone sensitization with weekly scalp DPC. Unmatched junction bases numbered 10, after V lost 1 base and J lost 4 bases. Germline V lookup: CDR1 SGHDN, CDR2 FVKESK. The CDR3 runs 17 residues. This clonotype turned up a few times. What it binds is unknown. Individual cDNA molecules in this library carried unique molecular identifiers. One entry per CDR3 protein results from TCRdb running MiXCR on the RACE reads. This sample has more than 70,000 distinct CDR3 sequences, with about 9.9% found just once.

The sample here was whole blood, taken in connection with sensitization to the hapten diphenylcyclopropenone (DPC). The clonotype originates from a man between 18 and 35 years old with alopecia areata. Some clones in this sample may be carry-over from other donors' samples. The chain employs TRBV14 and TRBJ1-1; TRBD1 matches 9 bases. CDR3 protein: CASSQVNRGRGVTEAFF. CDR3 nucleotide sequence: TGTGCCAGCAGCCAAGTCAACAGGGGGCGCGGGGTCACTGAAGCTTTCTTT.